This entry features one T cell receptor beta chain sequence. Its cognate antigen is unknown. TCRdb keeps only in-frame clones here, not all; method: immunoSEQ multiplex PCR. The sample lists fewer than 80,000 clones, roughly 86% occurring once. The data derive from a study of OX40 agonist ivuxolimab in advanced cancers. Study overall: Patients were treated with intravenous ivuxolimab, dosed at 0.01 to 10 mg/kg and infused every 2 weeks.

Points from the study as a whole: It was also the case that some nonresponders had low normalized T-cell clonal expansion. Compared with others, partial responders at 0.1-3.0 mg/kg displayed clonal expansion among the lowest.

This CDR3 contains 13 residues. Germline CDR1 is KGHSH and CDR2 is LQKENI. Trimming took 2 bases from V and 7 from J, leaving 8 bases between them. The sequence was collected from an adult with an advanced solid tumor such as melanoma, head and neck, liver or kidney cancer. The specimen was CD4+ or CD8+ T cells sorted from blood, collected in a trial of the OX40 agonist ivuxolimab. This rearrangement joins TRBV18 to TRBJ1-4; D not resolved. The CDR3 protein is CASSPIGIEKLFF. CDR3 bases: TGTGCCAGCTCACCAATCGGGATTGAAAAACTGTTTTTT.